Listed below are T cell receptor beta chains from one sample, sequenced in a study of T cells in Graves' hyperthyroidism and ophthalmopathy. TCRdb called the multiplex PCR reads again in MiXCR, with one record for every CDR3 protein. This sample has approximately 300,000 distinct CDR3 sequences, with about a sixth found just once. The sample taken for sequencing was blood. These receptors came from a woman aged 55-70 years with Graves' ophthalmopathy. Each CDR3 is given with its conserved first and last residue. The order of the fields is CDR3 DNA, CDR3 protein, CDR3 length, V gene, D gene, clone size, J gene. A D gene is named only where the DNA matches it firmly. Size is stated for part of the rows, as once, few or many counts, or as a class when the clone is expanded.

TGTGCCACCAGCAGAGGGGGGCAGGGTAGTAGTGGCTACACCTTC,CATSRGGQGSSGYTF,15,TRBV15,NA,few,TRBJ1-2
TGCAGCGTTGCCTCCCGCTTTGGGGGCTACGAGCAGTACTTC,CSVASRFGGYEQYF,14,TRBV29-1,NA,NA,TRBJ2-7
TGTGCCAGCAGTTTATCTTTGTGGGGCGGAACTTACGAGCAGTACTTC,CASSLSLWGGTYEQYF,16,TRBV27,NA,few,TRBJ2-7
TGCAGTGCTAGAGATAACAGGGGCACTGAAGCTTTCTTT,CSARDNRGTEAFF,13,TRBV20-1,TRBD1,NA,TRBJ1-1
TGCGCCAGCAGCGGCCTACAGGGTGGTAGGACAGATACGCAGTATTTT,CASSGLQGGRTDTQYF,16,TRBV5-1,NA,few,TRBJ2-3
TGTGCCAGCAGTTTATTCGAACAGACAACACACGAGCAGTACTTC,CASSLFEQTTHEQYF,15,TRBV28,NA,NA,TRBJ2-7
TGTGCCAGCATTAAGGCCAACGTCCTGACTTTC,CASIKANVLTF,11,TRBV2,NA,many,TRBJ2-6
TGTGCCAGCAGCCGATCGGACAAGTCTGCCGAGCAGTACTTC,CASSRSDKSAEQYF,14,TRBV7-9,NA,many,TRBJ2-7
TGTGCCAGCAGAAAAAGGCGGGGTGCGGACGATGAGCAGTTCTTC,CASRKRRGADDEQFF,15,TRBV11-2,NA,NA,TRBJ2-1
TGTGCCAGCAGCAGGATAGATACGCAGTATTTT,CASSRIDTQYF,11,TRBV5-8,NA,few,TRBJ2-3
TGTGCCAGCAGCTCGACTAGCGACACCGGGGAGCTGTTTTTT,CASSSTSDTGELFF,14,TRBV7-2,TRBD2,NA,TRBJ2-2
TGTGCCAGCAGTGGGTACAGGGTGGATGGCTACACCTTC,CASSGYRVDGYTF,13,TRBV27,NA,many,TRBJ1-2
TGTGCCAGTAGTACTGACAGGGGATCGGGTACAGATACGCAGTATTTT,CASSTDRGSGTDTQYF,16,TRBV19,TRBD1,few,TRBJ2-3
TGTGCCTGGAGTGTACTGGCAGGGGATTCACCCCTCCACTTT,CAWSVLAGDSPLHF,14,TRBV30,NA,NA,TRBJ1-6
TGTGCCAGCAGGGTTCTTACCCAGCCCCAGCATTTT,CASRVLTQPQHF,12,TRBV6-1,NA,few,TRBJ1-5
TGTGCCACCAGCAGACGTACCGGGACGGTAAACACTGAAGCTTTCTTT,CATSRRTGTVNTEAFF,16,TRBV15,NA,many,TRBJ1-1
TGTGCCAGTCGGACTAGTCAGAGCTACGAGCAGTACTTC,CASRTSQSYEQYF,13,TRBV27,TRBD2,few,TRBJ2-7